This T cell receptor (beta chain) emerged from a study of T cell responses to AZD1222 COVID-19 vaccine. Study findings and constraints: CD4 TCRs covered the whole spike, strongest at regions 160-218 and 743-854. It was only after the peak T cell response that any repertoires were sampled. Receipt of two AZD1222 doses was followed by a rise in Spike-specific TCR breadth and depth.

This clone has more than one count but fewer than ten. Its target is not known. Libraries were prepared by immunoSEQ multiplex PCR; TCRdb keeps only in-frame clonotypes and omits some of them. The sample has about 130,000 clones; about 92% are singletons. The sequenced sample was peripheral blood, obtained 28 days after the second AZD1222 dose. This receptor was obtained from an adult who received the AZD1222 COVID-19 vaccine.

This chain's CDR3 is CASSPTGTTRAKNIQYF. The DNA for the CDR3 is TGTGCCAGCAGCCCAACCGGGACGACGCGGGCCAAAAACATTCAGTACTTC. The chain uses TRBV7-9 and TRBJ2-4; D tentatively reads TRBD1 or TRBD2 (5 bases each). This CDR3 has 17 amino acids. Germline CDR1 SEHNR, CDR2 FQNEAQ (reference sequence). Trimming removed 5 bases at V and 1 base at J, with 18 bases between.